The T cell receptor beta chain described here comes from a study of shared clonotypes between healthy human individuals (dated by TCRdb to the early 2020s). With respect to the entire study: The cohort comprised a couple of women and a few men aged 18 to 49 years. For each donor, three plates each were used for CD4 naive and CD4 memory, two plates were used for CD8 naive, and one plate was used for CD8 memory. To estimate repertoire size and how much clonotype sharing occurs between individuals, the study deeply sequenced the blood TCR repertoires of several healthy adults. Leukapheresis yielded between about 0.94 and 10 billion PBMCs per donor. To increase sequencing depth and limit assay-specific biases, different laboratories used diverse techniques to prepare libraries and sequence TCR repertoires. Study-wide conclusions, independent of this receptor: Across a handful of donors, roughly 5.1% of naive CD4, roughly 3.4% of naive CD8, about 2.3% of memory CD4, and 0.4% of memory CD8 clonotypes were shared. Naive subsets generally had larger estimated clonotype richness than memory subsets. Pairwise subsampling indicated that sequencing depth was expected to affect the degree of clonotype sharing among donors. Compared with non-shared clonotypes, clonotypes shared by all four sorted-subset donors had higher generation probabilities. Only blood was sampled, and tissue TCR repertoires likely differ from those in blood. Because the study included a small number of donors, the genetic and exposure-history diversity represented was limited. Even with the large sequencing depth, rarefaction of the sorted-subset datasets indicated that sequencing was incomplete.

Comments on this clone: This clone's antigen is unknown. No quality values exist for individual bases; no much larger clone is one base distant.

Using the deep immunoSEQ assay, multiplex PCR amplified TCR CDR3 regions from genomic DNA. Extracted genomic DNA from each cell subset was distributed evenly across all wells of several immunoSEQ 96-well plates, and each plate was treated as a replicate. For sorted subsets, roughly 200 ng of genomic DNA, equivalent to roughly 30,000 T cell genomes, went into each replicate PCR. Purified libraries were measured with a Qubit 3.0 fluorometer, size-checked on a Bioanalyzer 2100, and measured again with the KAPA Library Quantification kit. Every immunoSEQ 96-well plate was sequenced on a separate single-read 150-cycle Illumina NextSeq 550 flow cell. The study's own analysis went as follows. The immunoSEQ output contained only junctional sequences without quality scores, so filtering could not match that applied to full-length reads. Sequences were annotated with PyIR, a Python wrapper for IgBLAST v1.9, and V/J genes and CDR3 were assigned using IMGT germline references. Reads were filtered out if the reads had weak V/J assignments (E-value above 1e-6), no CDR3, stop codons, out-of-frame junctions, or ambiguous translated residues. V3J clonotypes were defined as sequences sharing an identical inferred V gene, J gene, and CDR3 amino acid sequence. Percentage overlap between repertoires was calculated by dividing the number of shared unique clonotypes by the size of the smaller repertoire. Richness of each repertoire was evaluated using RTK rarefaction, the Chao1 estimator, and Recon v2.1 estimates of unobserved clonotypes. For all TCRbeta clonotypes obtained by the gDNA method from a few donors, generation probabilities were computed with OLGA. The table comes from immuneACCESS by way of TCRdb, which keeps in-frame sequences with V and J called. Part of the clones is missing from these tables; in studies checked, under half for an unresolved V gene and the rest for unknown reasons. From that table come the V and J calls and clone size; the DNA was used to work out D and trimming. Recorded for this sample are some 1.4 million clones; approximately 96% of them occurred a single time. The top ten constitute 1.2% of the sample.

Donors were healthy HIV-negative adults with no recently reported acute infections or vaccinations. All donors were Caucasian adults living in Nashville, Tennessee, USA. Magnetic negative selection was used to enrich CD4+ T cells, after which naive cells were positively selected on CD45RA and the negative fraction became the memory subset. Blood was collected by leukapheresis, and PBMCs were isolated by Ficoll-Histopaque density gradient centrifugation and then cryopreserved in liquid nitrogen vapor phase. Analytical flow cytometry was used to check the purity and quantity of every magnetically sorted T cell population. From each sorted fraction, genomic DNA was isolated and quantified by UV absorbance on a Nanodrop 2000c. The TCR comes from a man aged 25 to 40 in good health. The sample comprised naive CD4+ T cells sorted from blood. In light of the paper, this sample's cell subset or site label describes: CD45RA+ positively selected.

The DNA is as follows: TGTGCCAGCAGTCCCATGGGGACAGTCCAAGAGACCCAGTACTTC. It is translated as CASSPMGTVQETQYF. The receptor chain draws on TRBV28 and TRBJ2-5, with 7 bases aligning to TRBD1. From cysteine to phenylalanine, the CDR3 is 15 amino acids long. This entry keeps only the CDR3 DNA: 45 bases, framed from base 1. Trimming accounts for 5 bases at V and 1 base at J, while the number of junction bases matched to no gene is 7. The germline V gene supplies CDR1 MDHEN and CDR2 SYDVKM.